The source of this T cell receptor (beta chain) is a study of blood T cell repertoires in COVID-19. Produced via immunoSEQ multiplex PCR; TCRdb's table is partial and in-frame only. The sample shows about 58,000 clones, around nine tenths of them seen only once. The CDR3 extends over 14 amino acids. Trimming took 6 bases from V and 9 from J; bases not matched to a gene: 5. Germline-derived CDR1 and CDR2 are MDHEN and SYDVKM. Input material: peripheral blood. This chain uses TRBV28 with TRBJ2-1; 13 positions match TRBD2. This receptor was obtained from a woman between 65 and 79 years old with active COVID-19. The CDR3 nucleotides are TGTGCCAGCAGACTAGCGGGAGGGTTTAGTGAGCAGTTCTTC. This sequence encodes CASRLAGGFSEQFF.